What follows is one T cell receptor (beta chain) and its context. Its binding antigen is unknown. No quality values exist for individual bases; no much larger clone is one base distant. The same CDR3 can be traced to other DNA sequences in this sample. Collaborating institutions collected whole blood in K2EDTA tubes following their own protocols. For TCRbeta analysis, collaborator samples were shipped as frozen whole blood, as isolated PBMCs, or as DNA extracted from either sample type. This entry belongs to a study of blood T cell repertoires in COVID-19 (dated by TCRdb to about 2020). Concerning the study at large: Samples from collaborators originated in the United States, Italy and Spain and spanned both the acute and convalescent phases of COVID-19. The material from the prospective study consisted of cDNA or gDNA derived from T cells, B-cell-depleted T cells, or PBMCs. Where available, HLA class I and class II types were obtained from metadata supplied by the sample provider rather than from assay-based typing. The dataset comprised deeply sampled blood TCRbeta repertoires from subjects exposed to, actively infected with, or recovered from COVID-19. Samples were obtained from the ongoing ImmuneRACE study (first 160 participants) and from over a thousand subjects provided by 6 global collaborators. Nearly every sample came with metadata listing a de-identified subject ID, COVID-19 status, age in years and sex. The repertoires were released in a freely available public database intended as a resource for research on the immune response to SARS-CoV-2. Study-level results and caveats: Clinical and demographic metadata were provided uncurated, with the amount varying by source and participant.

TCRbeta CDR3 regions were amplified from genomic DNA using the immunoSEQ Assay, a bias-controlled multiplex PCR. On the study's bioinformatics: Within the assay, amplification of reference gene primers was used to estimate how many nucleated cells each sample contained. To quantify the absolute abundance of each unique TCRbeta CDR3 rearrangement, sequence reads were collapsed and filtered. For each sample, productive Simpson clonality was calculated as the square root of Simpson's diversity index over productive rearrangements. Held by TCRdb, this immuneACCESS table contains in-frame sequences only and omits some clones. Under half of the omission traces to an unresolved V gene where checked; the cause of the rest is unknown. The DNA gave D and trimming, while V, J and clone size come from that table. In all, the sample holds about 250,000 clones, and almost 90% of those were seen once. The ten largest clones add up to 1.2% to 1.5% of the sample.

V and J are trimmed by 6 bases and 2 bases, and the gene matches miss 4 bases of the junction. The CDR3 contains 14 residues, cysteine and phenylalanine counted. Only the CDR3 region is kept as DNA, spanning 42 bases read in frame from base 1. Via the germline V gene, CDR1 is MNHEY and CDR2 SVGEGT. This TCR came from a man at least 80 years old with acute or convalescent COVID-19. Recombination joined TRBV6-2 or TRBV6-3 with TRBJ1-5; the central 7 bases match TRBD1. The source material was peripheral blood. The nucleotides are TGTGCCAGCAGCGAGGGACAGCGCAATCAGCCCCAGCATTTT. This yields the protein CASSEGQRNQPQHF.